The sequence of this T cell receptor (beta chain) was determined in a study of blood T cells in healthy people across ages. Through a sample-barcoded 5' primer and a J-beta primer mix, a second PCR was run for about 6 to 11 cycles. There were at least 2.5 million CDR3-containing paired-end reads obtained from each sample. TCRdb re-analysed the 5' RACE reads in MiXCR, keeping a single row per CDR3 protein. Found here are roughly 1.7 million distinct CDR3 sequences, approximately 32% of them singletons; the top ten hold roughly 10%. CDR3 size: 14 residues. The trim removed 6 bases at V and 4 bases at J, leaving 6 bases unmatched. Germline V gene lookup returns CDR1 LNHDA and CDR2 SQIVND (reference sequence). Findings and limits, study-wide: What prevented conclusive comparison of naive and antigen-experienced cells was that PBMCs were unsorted. Relative to aged donors, long-lived donors carried more naive CD4+ cells and displayed higher diversity.

A word on this clonotype: Its specificity is not known.

This TCR was recovered from a woman in her thirties in good health. The chain combines TRBV19 with TRBJ1-1; 9 nucleotides match TRBD1. The sample consisted of blood. This chain's CDR3 is CASSHRGQSTEAFF. The CDR3 DNA sequence: TGTGCCAGTAGCCACAGGGGGCAGAGCACTGAAGCTTTCTTT.